This entry concerns a single TCR beta chain. Its antigen is not identified. This sample stems from a study of CD8 T cells in Susac syndrome. Sequencing of TCR beta drew on CD8+ and CD4+ T cells from blood. Diagnostic criteria defined recently for definite or probable disease were met by the Susac syndrome patients. The CDR3 consists of 17 residues. Germline CDR1 MDHEN, CDR2 SYDVKM. V trimming: 5 bases; J trimming: 5 bases; junction bases outside the gene matches: 11. Broader study findings: The authors acknowledged that their TCR sequencing and HLA analysis involved a relatively small number of individuals. The authors found no clonal expansion in Susac syndrome CD4+ T cell repertoires.

Reverse transcription of roughly 0.5 to 1 ug RNA was carried out with random hexamers. MiXCR was run by TCRdb on the immunoSEQ multiplex PCR reads, yielding one entry per CDR3 protein. The sample includes about 240,000 distinct CDR3 sequences, about 96% of them seen just once. The sample consisted of CD4+ T cells from PBMCs. The rearrangement links TRBV28 to TRBJ2-5; TRBD2 aligns across 13 bases. The receptor comes from a human donor with Susac syndrome. This CDR3 reads CASSGEWTSGSGETQYF. CDR3 coding DNA: TGTGCCAGCAGTGGGGAGTGGACTAGCGGGAGCGGCGAGACCCAGTACTTC.